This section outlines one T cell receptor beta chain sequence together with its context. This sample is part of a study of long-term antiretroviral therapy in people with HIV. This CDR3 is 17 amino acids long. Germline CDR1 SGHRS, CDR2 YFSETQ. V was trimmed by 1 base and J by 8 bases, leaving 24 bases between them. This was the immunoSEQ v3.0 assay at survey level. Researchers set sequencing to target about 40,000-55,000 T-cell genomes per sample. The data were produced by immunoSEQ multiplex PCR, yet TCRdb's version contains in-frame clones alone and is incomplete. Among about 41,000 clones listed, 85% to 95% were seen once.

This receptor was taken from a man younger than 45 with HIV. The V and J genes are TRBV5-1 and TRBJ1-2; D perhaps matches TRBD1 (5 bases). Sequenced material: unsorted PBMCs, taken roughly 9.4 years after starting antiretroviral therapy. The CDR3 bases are TGCGCCAGCAGCTTGTCAGACTATTCGCAGGGAAGAGAGGGCTACACCTTC. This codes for CASSLSDYSQGREGYTF.